The entry below describes one T cell receptor beta chain. These data belong to a study of cytomegalovirus exposure and HLA in healthy donors. PCR was performed using 60 Vbeta and 13 Jbeta primers. The method was immunoSEQ multiplex PCR; TCRdb's version includes in-frame clones alone and lacks a portion of them. The top ten clones hold 1.3% to 1.5% of a sample with approximately 170,000 clones, around 68% of them seen once. This TCR derives from a man aged 45 to 65 in good health and CMV-seronegative. The material sequenced was PBMCs.

The CDR3 region is CAISEPDRAAYEQYF. As DNA, the CDR3 is TGTGCCATCAGTGAGCCGGACAGGGCAGCCTACGAGCAGTACTTC. The rearrangement links TRBV10-3 to TRBJ2-7, with 8 bases matching TRBD1. J lost 2 bases, V lost 2 bases, and 5 bases had no gene match. The germline V gene has CDR1 ENHRY and CDR2 SYGVKD. The CDR3 is made up of 15 amino acids.